This T cell receptor (beta chain) was observed in a study of CD8+ T cells in alopecia areata. Study-wide points: Higher clonality and more expanded CD8+ clones appeared in lesional than normal scalp. Under tofacitinib, numerous expanded lesional clonotypes remained detectable in scalp and blood. Among patients, TCR sharing was less clear than in mice, a difference possibly due in part to HLA diversity in the patient population. Only a single nonresponder existed, so baseline CD8+ expansion links stay unclear.

cDNA prepared by RNA extraction and subsequent reverse transcription served as the template for sequencing. Measured with immunoSEQ multiplex PCR; TCRdb has only the in-frame clones, and not every one. The table has roughly 180,000 clones, 50% to 65% seen once. Details on this clone: The antigen is undetermined. The junction departs from the called germline gene at one end, perhaps through a read error.

Stated treatment: oral pan-JAK inhibitor, 5-10 mg twice daily. Per germline, CDR1 SGHTS and CDR2 YDEGEE. The CDR3 length is 11 residues. The J gene is TRBJ1-5, the V gene TRBV5-8; D gene ambiguous. The receptor comes from a human donor with alopecia areata. Specimen: CD8+ T cells sorted from blood, collected at week 24, from a patient treated with tofacitinib. CDR3 nucleotides: TGTGCCAGCAGCCCAAATCGGCCCCAGCATTTT. Translating it yields CASSPNRPQHF.